This T cell receptor beta chain was recorded in a study of T cells in Graves' hyperthyroidism and ophthalmopathy (dated by TCRdb to between 2019 and 2020). Looking at the study overall: Peripheral blood was collected at initial diagnosis, before any treatment. In several Graves' hyperthyroidism patients, the study also compared T-cell repertoires from thyroid tissue with T-cell repertoires from blood. TCR V-J signatures able to tell the groups apart were searched for in a discovery cohort of 100 patients, of whom roughly 42 had Graves' ophthalmopathy and around 56 had stable Graves' hyperthyroidism. Following sampling, methimazole starting at 30 mg daily was given to hyperthyroidism patients, and high-dose intravenous methylprednisolone was given to ophthalmopathy patients. TCR Vbeta CDR3 sequencing of 140 or so peripheral blood samples (over 40 ophthalmopathy, 75 hyperthyroidism and approximately 17 progressor patients) is reported in the paper. An independent validation cohort of 18 to 20 hyperthyroidism patients and 17 patients who later progressed to ophthalmopathy tested prospective prediction of ophthalmopathy. For training and testing, the 100 or so patients in the discovery cohort were randomly divided in a 7:3 ratio. The investigation overall reported the following: A 13 V-J signature model separated ophthalmopathy from stable hyperthyroidism, with about 90% sensitivity and about 81% specificity in cross-validation and 80%/75% in testing. Most expanded thyroid clonotypes (frequency above 0.001) were also detected in blood, a finding suggesting that blood repertoires may reflect thyroid immune responses. In validation, the model predicted progression to ophthalmopathy a median of about 6.5 months before onset, with about 67% sensitivity and just under 75% specificity. No statistical method was used to fix the sample size in advance, and group allocation was not hidden from the investigators.

V is reduced by 0 bases and J by 5 bases, leaving a spacing of 11 bases between them. CDR1 and CDR2 were assigned from the germline V gene (reference sequence) as DFQATT and SNEGSKA. The CDR3, cysteine through phenylalanine, is 13 amino acids long. Only CDR3 DNA remains: 39 bases, in frame from the first base. This clonotype has at least ten counts. It lacks a known antigen. No per-base quality is available; no much larger clone lies one base away. The TCR beta CDR3 regions were amplified from the RNA transcripts. The TCR CDR3 was subjected to a first round of RT-PCR using the HTBI primer set and the Qiagen OneStep RT-PCR kit. A second multiplex PCR round built the libraries, followed by size selection and purification. Sequencing of the libraries was done on an Illumina HiSeq2000 using paired-end 100 bp reads. The original pipeline was this. Raw data were processed with SOAPnuke, discarding reads with adapters, uncalled bases, mean Phred below 15, or no exact constant-primer or identifier match. COPE v1.2.5 was used to merge high-quality paired reads, and clonotypes were defined as unique nucleotide sequences. Clonotypes were aligned to IMGT TRBV, TRBD and TRBJ reference segments using MiTCR v1.1. Only V-J combinations with frequency above 0.0001, covering 99.2% of repertoires, were analysed. A TCS score was defined as the ratio between F50 (clonal expansion) and ExV (chaos), using BLOSUM62-based TCRdist between CDR3 peptides within each V-J. Welch's t-statistics and random forest reduced fewer than 550 V-J features to 13, which were used in a naive Bayes classifier (R e1071). The Morisita-Horn index was used to measure how similar the thyroid and blood repertoires were. The public reads were reanalyzed by TCRdb: fastp trimming at Q25, MiXCR alignment, in-frame beta chains only. Identical CDR3 protein sequences are pooled into one entry, listed with their most common genes and DNA. Clone size and V and J calls follow TCRdb, not the original study. The sample contains roughly 840,000 distinct CDR3 sequences, 35% to 40% of them found a single time. The ten largest clones take up 7% to 10% of the sample.

Graves' hyperthyroidism was defined as stable when no progression to ophthalmopathy occurred over 18 months of follow-up. The hyperthyroidism patients were between 18 and 65 years old and newly diagnosed, with a disease duration of less than 2 months. The study excluded patients with uncontrolled infections, other autoimmune diseases, pregnancy or lactation. Diagnoses were based on clinical symptoms, serum thyroxine and TRAb, thyroid ultrasound and orbital computed tomography. Ficoll-Paque density gradient centrifugation was used to isolate PBMCs from about 9 ml of fresh peripheral blood. Total RNA was extracted using Trizol reagent, and RNA quality was assessed on an Agilent 2100 Bioanalyzer.

The specimen sequenced was blood. The sequence was collected from a man aged 18-30 years with Graves' hyperthyroidism. The chain joins TRBV20-1 to TRBJ2-7; the D gene is possibly TRBD2, with 6 bases matching. The CDR3 amino acid sequence is: CSARDGSIDEQYF. Here is the DNA: TGCAGTGCTAGAGACGGGAGCATCGACGAGCAGTACTTC.